The 11 T cell receptor beta chains given below trace back to one sample, sequenced in a study of blood T cell repertoires in COVID-19. Assay used: immunoSEQ multiplex PCR; TCRdb lists only in-frame clones, some missing. Of roughly 67,000 clones in the sample, around four fifths are singletons; the top ten hold over 5%. Sequencing input: peripheral blood. These receptors were taken from a woman between 45 and 65 years old with active or convalescent COVID-19.

The chain recombines TRBV3-1 (or the pseudogene TRBV3-2) with TRBJ2-7, with 7 bases fitting TRBD2. This CDR3 is 14 amino acids long. V shed 4 bases, J shed 4 bases, and the junction held 7 bases outside the gene matches. From germline, CDR1 is LGHDT and CDR2 YNNKEL (reference sequence). Written as DNA, the CDR3 is TGTGCCAGCAGCCGCGGGACTACCTCGTACGAGCAGTACTTC. This translates into CASSRGTTSYEQYF.

The chain employs TRBV3-1 (or the pseudogene TRBV3-2) and TRBJ2-2; 7 bases align to TRBD2. Germline-derived CDR1 and CDR2 are LGHDT and YNNKEL (reference sequence). This CDR3 region has 18 residues. Unmatched junction bases numbered 16, after V lost 2 bases and J lost 7 bases. In DNA, the CDR3 is TGTGCCAGCAGCCAATGGGGTCGCGGGGGACGCGAGGGCGGGGAGCTGTTTTTT. The encoded protein is CASSQWGRGGREGGELFF.

The rearrangement links TRBV19 to TRBJ1-2, with D perhaps TRBD1 (6 bases). CDR3 length: 14 residues. The germline V and J ends were trimmed by 1 base and 4 bases, with 10 bases remaining between them. Germline V gene lookup returns CDR1 LNHDA and CDR2 SQIVND (reference sequence). The CDR3 protein is CASSIGQAAYGYTF. As DNA, the CDR3 is TGTGCCAGTAGTATAGGACAGGCGGCCTATGGCTACACCTTC.

Turning to this clone: The same CDR3 is also encoded by other DNA sequences in this sample. The rearrangement uses TRBV6-2 or TRBV6-3 and TRBJ2-7, with 11 bases fitting TRBD2. Trimming cost V 5 bases and J 1 base; bases outside gene matches: 4. In germline, CDR1 is MNHEY, CDR2 SVGEGT. This CDR3 is built from 15 residues. CDR3 sequence: CASSPGLAASYEQYF. Written as DNA, the CDR3 is TGTGCCAGCAGTCCGGGACTAGCGGCATCCTACGAGCAGTACTTC.

V gene TRBV24-1 combines with J gene TRBJ2-7, with 8 bases fitting TRBD2. The CDR3 contains 14 residues. CDR1 is KGHDR and CDR2 is SFDVKD in the germline V gene. The junction had 3 bases not matched to a gene; V was cut back by 2 bases and J by 4 bases. CDR3 sequence: CATSDSGGNYEQYF. In nucleotides, the CDR3 is TGTGCCACCAGTGATTCGGGGGGGAATTACGAGCAGTACTTC.

The chain has TRBV7-8 and TRBJ1-1, with D uncertain. CDR3 size: 11 residues. Germline V lookup: CDR1 SGHVS, CDR2 FQNEAQ. Trimming took off 5 bases at V and 5 bases at J, with 6 bases between the two ends. The CDR3 is CASSRETEAFF. DNA of the CDR3: TGTGCCAGCAGCCGGGAGACTGAAGCTTTCTTT.

V and J are TRBV28 and TRBJ2-7; possibly TRBD2 for D (6 bases). Germline CDR1 reads MDHEN; CDR2 reads SYDVKM. V was trimmed by 8 bases and J by 4 bases, leaving 15 bases between them. The CDR3 loop spans 13 amino acids. CDR3 amino acids: CASGLGGRYEQYF. The CDR3 DNA reads TGTGCCAGCGGCCTCGGGGGAAGGTACGAGCAGTACTTC.

The rearrangement uses TRBV25-1 and TRBJ2-7, with TRBD1 matching over 12 bases. Unmatched junction bases numbered 12, after V lost 3 bases and J lost 3 bases. CDR1 and CDR2 from the germline V gene are MGHDK and SYGVNS. This CDR3 has 18 residues. CDR3 bases: TGTGCCAGCAGTGACCCCCAGGTGGGACAGGGGGCGGGCTACGAGCAGTACTTC. Translation gives CASSDPQVGQGAGYEQYF.

The genes are TRBV27 and TRBJ1-3; 9 nucleotides line up with TRBD1. This CDR3 contains 15 residues. With 6 bases clipped from V and 4 bases from J, the junction kept 7 bases outside the gene matches. CDR1 MNHEY and CDR2 SMNVEV come from the germline V gene (reference sequence). The CDR3: CASRPTGGSGNTIYF. The CDR3, as DNA: TGTGCCAGCAGGCCGACAGGGGGATCGGGAAACACCATATATTTT.

The rearrangement links TRBV20-1 to TRBJ1-5; D is possibly TRBD1 (6 bases). CDR3 length equals 15 residues. Trimming stripped 3 bases from V and 4 bases from J, with 16 bases between. Germline assignment: CDR1 DFQATT and CDR2 SNEGSKA (reference sequence). The CDR3 reads CSASDTDSRNQPQHF. CDR3 nucleotide sequence: TGCAGTGCTAGTGATACGGACAGTAGGAATCAGCCCCAGCATTTT.

This chain uses TRBV18 with TRBJ2-7; D is undetermined. This CDR3 has 14 residues. With 0 bases removed from V and 2 bases from J, the gap between germline ends came to 8 bases. CDR1 and CDR2 (germline): KGHSH, LQKENI. CDR3 region: CASSPPSLPYEQYF. In DNA, the CDR3 is TGTGCCAGCTCACCACCGAGCCTACCCTACGAGCAGTACTTC.